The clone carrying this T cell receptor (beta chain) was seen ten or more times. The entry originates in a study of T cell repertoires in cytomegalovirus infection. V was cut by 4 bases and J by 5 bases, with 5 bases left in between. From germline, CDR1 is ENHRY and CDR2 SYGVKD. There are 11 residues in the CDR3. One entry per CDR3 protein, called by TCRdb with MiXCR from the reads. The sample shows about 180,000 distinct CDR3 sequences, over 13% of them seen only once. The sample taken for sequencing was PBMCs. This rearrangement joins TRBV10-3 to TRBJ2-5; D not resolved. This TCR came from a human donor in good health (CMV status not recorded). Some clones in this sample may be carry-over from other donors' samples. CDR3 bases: TGTGCCATCAGTGGCGGTGAGACCCAGTACTTC. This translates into CAISGGETQYF.